This T cell receptor beta chain was observed in a study of T cell responses to AZD1222 COVID-19 vaccine. Study-level findings and limits: Repertoires in all cases were sampled only once the peak T cell response had passed.

CDR1 and CDR2 (germline): KGHSH, LQKENI. Unmatched junction bases numbered 11, after V lost 2 bases and J lost 6 bases. There are 18 residues in the CDR3. Turning to this clone: The antigen is unknown.

Clones were read by immunoSEQ multiplex PCR, and TCRdb kept only the in-frame ones, dropping some. The sample lists over 85,000 clones; 80% to 95% were seen once. This chain joins TRBV18 and TRBJ2-2; 11 bases fit TRBD1. Here the sequenced sample was peripheral blood, taken 28 days after the second AZD1222 dose. The sequence derives from an adult who received the AZD1222 COVID-19 vaccine. The chain's CDR3 is CASSPTTGQGAGAGELFF. The CDR3 DNA is TGTGCCAGCTCACCAACCACAGGACAGGGGGCCGGGGCCGGGGAGCTGTTTTTT.